This T cell receptor (beta chain) was captured in a study of T cells in localized non-small cell lung cancer. Study-level findings and limits: Longer overall survival was linked to higher blood T cell density.

The J segment lost 1 base and the V segment lost 4 bases, leaving 5 bases of the junction unmatched. Germline lookup yields CDR1 SGHNT and CDR2 YYREEE (reference sequence). The CDR3 runs 16 residues. This clone was seen just once. The target antigen is unknown. Sequencing used immunoSEQ multiplex PCR; TCRdb keeps in-frame clones, though not all of them. Of fewer than 12,000 clones listed, about 68% are singletons. The sequence came from a male donor at least 60 years old with stage I lung adenocarcinoma. The sample here was peripheral blood, taken before any cancer treatment. V is TRBV5-4 and J is TRBJ1-3, with TRBD1 matching 10 bases. The CDR3 loop is CASSRDRGGSGNTIYF. In DNA, the CDR3 is TGTGCCAGCAGCCGGGACAGGGGAGGGTCTGGAAACACCATATATTTT.